This entry lists 7 T cell receptor beta chains sequenced from one sample in a study of patients and donors after allogeneic stem cell transplantation. TCRdb independently ran MiXCR on the RT-PCR reads; one entry per CDR3 protein. In the table there are 7,300 or so distinct CDR3 sequences, 12% of which are singletons. The sample taken for sequencing was blood, either unsorted or a sorted T cell fraction (not recorded which). The source of these receptors is a human donor who was either an allogeneic HSCT recipient or a stem cell or donor lymphocyte infusion donor (not recorded which). It is not recorded whose cells these are; they may come from a transplant donor.

The chain is built from TRBV20-1 and TRBJ2-1, with 8 bases lining up with TRBD1. Trimming cost V 4 bases and J 3 bases; bases outside gene matches: 8. The CDR3 is 15 amino acids. The germline V gene has CDR1 DFQATT and CDR2 SNEGSKA (reference sequence). CDR3: CSAIRGTGGYNEQFF. The CDR3 DNA follows: TGCAGTGCTATCCGGGGAACAGGGGGCTACAATGAGCAGTTCTTC.

This clonotype occurred many times. The rearrangement joins TRBV10-3 to TRBJ2-1; D ambiguous. Germline V lookup: CDR1 ENHRY, CDR2 SYGVKD. V lost 7 bases to trimming and J lost 3 bases, with 10 bases between them. This CDR3 comprises 13 residues. CDR3 in DNA: TGTGCCATCAACCAGTGGGGCTACAATGAGCAGTTCTTC. Protein: CAINQWGYNEQFF.

This clonotype was counted ten times or more. The V and J genes are TRBV10-3 and TRBJ2-1; TRBD2 aligns across 12 bases. V dropped 6 bases and J dropped 5; count of bases not matched to a gene: 8. The CDR3 is 16 amino acids. The V gene's germline CDR1 is ENHRY and CDR2 SYGVKD. CDR3 sequence (DNA): TGTGCCATCAGAGATTCTAGCGGGAGGGCCCACAATGAGCAGTTCTTC. Amino acids: CAIRDSSGRAHNEQFF.

As regards this clonotype: Since a much larger clone is just one base distant, this may be a read error. V gene TRBV5-1 combines with J gene TRBJ2-1; 9 nucleotides align to TRBD2. CDR1 is SGHRS and CDR2 is YFSETQ in the germline V gene. This CDR3 spans 16 amino acids. Trimming at V came to 2 bases and at J to 3 bases, leaving 6 bases not matched to a gene. CDR3 protein: CASSLLQTSGYNEQFF. CDR3 sequence (DNA): TGCGCCAGCAGCTTACTTCAGACTAGCGGCTACAATGAGCAGTTCTTC.

This chain connects TRBV2 to TRBJ2-7; 8 bases line up with TRBD2. CDR1 and CDR2 (germline): SNHLY, FYNNEI. CDR3 length: 15 amino acids. V trimming: 5 bases; J trimming: 4 bases; junction bases outside the gene matches: 10. Written as DNA, the CDR3 is TGTGCCAGCAGTTCCCTGAGCCGGGAGGGATACGAGCAGTACTTC. Its translation is CASSSLSREGYEQYF.

This clonotype has a handful of counts. CDR3 in amino acids: CASSYGLAGYNEQFF. Here the CDR3 DNA reads TGTGCCAGCAGCTATGGACTAGCCGGGTACAATGAGCAGTTCTTC. The gene calls are TRBV13 and TRBJ2-1; 8 nucleotides line up with TRBD2. J was trimmed by 4 bases and V by 4 bases; bases with no gene match: 6. This CDR3 has 15 residues. CDR1 and CDR2 (germline): PRHDT, FYEKMQ (reference sequence).

This clonotype was seen repeatedly, ten times or more. V and J are TRBV12-3 or TRBV12-4 and TRBJ1-6; D remains ambiguous. CDR3 length: 15 amino acids. Trimming cost V 2 bases and J 9 bases, with 14 bases left between them. The DNA of the CDR3 is TGTGCCAGCAGTTTAACGGACGGACCGGGTTCACCCCTCCACTTT. Translated: CASSLTDGPGSPLHF.